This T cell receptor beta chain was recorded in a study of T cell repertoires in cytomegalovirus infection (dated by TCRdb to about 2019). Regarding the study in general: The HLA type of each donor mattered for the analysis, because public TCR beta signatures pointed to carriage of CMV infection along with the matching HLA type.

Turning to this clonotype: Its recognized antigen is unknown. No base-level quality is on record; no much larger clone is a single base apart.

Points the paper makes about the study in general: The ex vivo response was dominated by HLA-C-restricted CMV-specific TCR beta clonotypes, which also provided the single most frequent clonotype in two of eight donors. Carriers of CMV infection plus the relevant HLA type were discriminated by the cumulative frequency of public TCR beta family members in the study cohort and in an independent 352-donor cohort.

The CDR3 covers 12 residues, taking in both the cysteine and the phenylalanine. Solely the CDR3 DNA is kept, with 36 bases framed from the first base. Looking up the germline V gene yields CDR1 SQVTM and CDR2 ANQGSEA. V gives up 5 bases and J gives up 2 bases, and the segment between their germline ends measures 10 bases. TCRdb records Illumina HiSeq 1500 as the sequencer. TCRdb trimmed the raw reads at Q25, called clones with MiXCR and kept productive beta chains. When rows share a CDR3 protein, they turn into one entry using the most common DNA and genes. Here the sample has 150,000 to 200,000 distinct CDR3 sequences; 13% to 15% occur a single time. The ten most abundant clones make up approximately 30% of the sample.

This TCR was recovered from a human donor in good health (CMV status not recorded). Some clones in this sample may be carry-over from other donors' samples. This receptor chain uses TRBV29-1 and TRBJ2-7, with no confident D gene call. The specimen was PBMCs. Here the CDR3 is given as CSVQPGTYEQYF. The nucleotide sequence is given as TGCAGCGTTCAGCCCGGAACCTACGAGCAGTACTTC.